The text below deals with one TCR beta chain. The antigen remains unidentified. The data belong to a study of OX40 agonist ivuxolimab in advanced cancers. Whole-study context: The treatment was a fully human IgG2 OX40 agonist, ivuxolimab. Findings and limits, study-wide: The specificity for antigen of the expanded peripheral T cells was not determined. At doses 0.1 to 3.0 mg/kg, CD4+ and CD8+ clones expanded.

The repertoire was sequenced with immunoSEQ multiplex PCR; TCRdb's copy has only in-frame clones and lacks some. The sample holds 50,000 to 65,000 clones; 81% are singletons and the top ten take roughly 1%. Systemic immunosuppression or autoimmune disease history was grounds to exclude patients. The CDR3 contains 15 residues. Looked up from germline, CDR1 is SGHTA and CDR2 is FQGTGA. V was clipped by 2 bases and J by 12 bases; unmatched bases: 11. This TCR derives from an adult with an advanced solid tumor such as melanoma, head and neck, liver or kidney cancer. Sample: CD4+ or CD8+ T cells sorted from blood, taken in a trial of the OX40 agonist ivuxolimab. The J gene is TRBJ2-1, the V gene TRBV7-3, with 9 nucleotides matching TRBD1. The CDR3: CASSLGAPGQGMQFF. CDR3 DNA: TGTGCCAGCAGCTTAGGGGCCCCGGGACAGGGTATGCAGTTCTTC.